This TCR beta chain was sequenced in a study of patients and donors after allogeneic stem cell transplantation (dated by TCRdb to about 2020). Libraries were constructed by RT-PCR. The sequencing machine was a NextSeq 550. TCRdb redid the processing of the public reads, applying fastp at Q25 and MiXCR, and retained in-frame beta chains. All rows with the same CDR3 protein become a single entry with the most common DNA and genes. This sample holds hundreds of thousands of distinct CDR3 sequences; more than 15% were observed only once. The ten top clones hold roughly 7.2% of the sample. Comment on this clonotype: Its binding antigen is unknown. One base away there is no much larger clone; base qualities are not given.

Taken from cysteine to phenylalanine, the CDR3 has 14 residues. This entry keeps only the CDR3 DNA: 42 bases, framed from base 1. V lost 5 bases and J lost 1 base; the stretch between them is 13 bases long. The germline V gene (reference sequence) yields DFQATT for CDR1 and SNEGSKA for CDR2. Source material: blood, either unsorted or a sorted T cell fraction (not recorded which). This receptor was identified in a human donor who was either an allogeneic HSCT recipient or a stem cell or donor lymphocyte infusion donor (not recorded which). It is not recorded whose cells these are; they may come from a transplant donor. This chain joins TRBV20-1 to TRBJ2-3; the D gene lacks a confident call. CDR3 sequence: CSAPVPTRTDTQYF. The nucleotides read TGCAGTGCTCCCGTCCCTACCCGCACAGATACGCAGTATTTT.